This entry describes one TCR beta chain. Its antigen is still unknown. Within the sample, other DNA sequences also encode this same CDR3. The V segment lost 3 bases and the J segment 1 base; nucleotides outside the gene matches: 3. The germline V gene has CDR1 SGDLS and CDR2 YYNGEE. CDR3 length: 16 residues. The data were obtained in a study of cytomegalovirus exposure and HLA in healthy donors. Study findings and constraints: In vitro, three CMV-associated chains proved specific for CMV antigens.

Measured with immunoSEQ multiplex PCR; TCRdb has only the in-frame clones, and not every one. The repertoire consists of 150,000 to 200,000 clones, with about 90% occurring once and the leading ten covering roughly 3%. The sequence came from a woman aged 18-35 years in good health and CMV-seropositive. The V gene is TRBV9, the J gene TRBJ2-5; 13 bases fit TRBD2. Sequencing input: PBMCs. The CDR3 region is CASSARLAGGQETQYF. CDR3 coding DNA: TGTGCCAGCAGCGCAAGACTAGCGGGGGGCCAAGAGACCCAGTACTTC.